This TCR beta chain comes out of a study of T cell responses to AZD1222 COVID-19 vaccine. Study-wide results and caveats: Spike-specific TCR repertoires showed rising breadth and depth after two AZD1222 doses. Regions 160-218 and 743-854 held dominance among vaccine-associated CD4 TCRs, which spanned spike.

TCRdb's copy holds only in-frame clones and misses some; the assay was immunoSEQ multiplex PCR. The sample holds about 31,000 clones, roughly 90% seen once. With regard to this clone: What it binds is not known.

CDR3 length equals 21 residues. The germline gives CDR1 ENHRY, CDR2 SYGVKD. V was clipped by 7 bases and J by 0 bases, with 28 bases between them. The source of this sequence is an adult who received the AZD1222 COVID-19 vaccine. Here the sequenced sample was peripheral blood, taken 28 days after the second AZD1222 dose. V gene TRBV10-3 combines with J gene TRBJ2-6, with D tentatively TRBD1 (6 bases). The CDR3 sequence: CAIKGQKDPQGDSSGANVLTF. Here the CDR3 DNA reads TGTGCCATCAAGGGACAAAAAGATCCACAGGGAGACTCCTCTGGGGCCAACGTCCTGACTTTC.